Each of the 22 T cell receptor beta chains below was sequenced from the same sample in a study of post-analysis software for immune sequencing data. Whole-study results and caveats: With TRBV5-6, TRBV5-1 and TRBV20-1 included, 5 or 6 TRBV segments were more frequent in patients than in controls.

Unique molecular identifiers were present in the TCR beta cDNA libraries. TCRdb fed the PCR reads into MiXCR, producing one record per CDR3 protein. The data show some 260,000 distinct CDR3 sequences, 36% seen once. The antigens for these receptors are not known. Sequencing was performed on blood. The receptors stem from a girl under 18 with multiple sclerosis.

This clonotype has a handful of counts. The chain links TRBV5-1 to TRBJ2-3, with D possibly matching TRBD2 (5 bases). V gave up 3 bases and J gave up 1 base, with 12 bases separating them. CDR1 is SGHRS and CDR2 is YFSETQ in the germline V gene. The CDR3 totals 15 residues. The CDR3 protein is CASSSDGGRTDTQYF. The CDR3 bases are TGCGCCAGCAGCTCGGACGGAGGCCGCACAGATACGCAGTATTTT.

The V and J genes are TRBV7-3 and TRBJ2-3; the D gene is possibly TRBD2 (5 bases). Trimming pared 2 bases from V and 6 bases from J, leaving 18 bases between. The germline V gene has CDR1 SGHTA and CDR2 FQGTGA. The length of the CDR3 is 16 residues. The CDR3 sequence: CASSLGLQRTGDTQYF. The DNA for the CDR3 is TGTGCCAGCAGCTTAGGACTCCAGCGGACCGGGGATACGCAGTATTTT.

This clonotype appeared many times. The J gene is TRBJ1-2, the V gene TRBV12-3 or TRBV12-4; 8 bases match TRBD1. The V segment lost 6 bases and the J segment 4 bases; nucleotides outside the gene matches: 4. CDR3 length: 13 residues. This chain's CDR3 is CASSPDRAYGYTF. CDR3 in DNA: TGTGCCAGCAGCCCGGACAGGGCCTATGGCTACACCTTC.

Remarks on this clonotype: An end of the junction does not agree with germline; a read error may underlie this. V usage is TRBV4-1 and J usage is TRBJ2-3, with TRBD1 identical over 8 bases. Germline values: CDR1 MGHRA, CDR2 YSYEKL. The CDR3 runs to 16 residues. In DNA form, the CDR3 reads TGTGCCAGCAGCCAGAGACAGGGGACGGCCACAGATACGCAGTATTTT. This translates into CASSQRQGTATDTQYF.

DNA for the CDR3: TGTGCCAGCAGCCAAGATCGGGGGATCCAAGAGACCCAGTACTTC. Encoded protein: CASSQDRGIQETQYF. The rearrangement joins TRBV3-1 to TRBJ2-5; maybe TRBD2 (6 bases). CDR1 and CDR2 (germline): LGHDT, YNNKEL (reference sequence). CDR3 length equals 15 residues. The germline V and J ends were trimmed by 0 bases and 1 base, with 9 bases remaining between them.

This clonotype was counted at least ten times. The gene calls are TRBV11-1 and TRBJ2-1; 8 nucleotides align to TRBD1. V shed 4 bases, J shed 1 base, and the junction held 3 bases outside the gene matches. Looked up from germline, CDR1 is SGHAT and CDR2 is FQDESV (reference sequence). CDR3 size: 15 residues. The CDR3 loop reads CASSSGQGSYNEQFF. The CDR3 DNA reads TGTGCCAGCAGCTCCGGACAGGGTTCCTACAATGAGCAGTTCTTC.

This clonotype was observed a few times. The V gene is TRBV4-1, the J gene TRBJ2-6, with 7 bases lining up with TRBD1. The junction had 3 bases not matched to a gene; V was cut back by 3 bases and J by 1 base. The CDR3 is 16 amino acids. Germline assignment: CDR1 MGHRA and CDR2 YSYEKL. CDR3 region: CASSHLTGSGANVLTF. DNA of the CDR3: TGCGCCAGCAGCCACCTGACAGGGTCTGGGGCCAACGTCCTGACTTTC.

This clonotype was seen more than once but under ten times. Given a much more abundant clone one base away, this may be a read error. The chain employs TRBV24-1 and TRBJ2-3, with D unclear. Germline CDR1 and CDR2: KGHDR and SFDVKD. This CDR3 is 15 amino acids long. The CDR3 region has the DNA TGTGCCACCAGTGACTCCCCACATGTAACAGATGCGCAGTATTTT. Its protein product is CATSDSPHVTDAQYF.

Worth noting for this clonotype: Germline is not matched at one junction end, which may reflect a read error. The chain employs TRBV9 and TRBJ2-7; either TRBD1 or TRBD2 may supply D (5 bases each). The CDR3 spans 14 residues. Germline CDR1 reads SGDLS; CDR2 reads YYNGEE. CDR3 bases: TGTGCCAACAGCGTAGATCGAGGGGCCTACGAGCAGTACTTC. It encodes CANSVDRGAYEQYF.

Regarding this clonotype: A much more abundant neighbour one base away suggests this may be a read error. The DNA of the CDR3 is TGTGTCAGCAGCCCGTGGACAGGGACAGAAGCAGATACGCAGTATTTT. Translation: CVSSPWTGTEADTQYF. This chain joins TRBV14 and TRBJ2-3; 8 bases line up with TRBD1. This CDR3 has 16 amino acids. Germline V CDR1 and CDR2: SGHDN, FVKESK.

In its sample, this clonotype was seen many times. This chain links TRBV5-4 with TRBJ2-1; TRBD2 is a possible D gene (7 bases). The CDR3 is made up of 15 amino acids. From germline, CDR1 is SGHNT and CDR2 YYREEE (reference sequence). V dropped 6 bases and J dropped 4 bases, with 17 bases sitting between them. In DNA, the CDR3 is TGTGCCAGCAACACTGGGGGGGGGGCTTACAATGAGCAGTTCTTC. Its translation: CASNTGGGAYNEQFF.

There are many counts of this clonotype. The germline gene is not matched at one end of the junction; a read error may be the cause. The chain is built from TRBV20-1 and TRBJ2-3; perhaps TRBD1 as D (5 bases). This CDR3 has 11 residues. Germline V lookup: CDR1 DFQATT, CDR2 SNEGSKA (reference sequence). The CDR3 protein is CSASRADTQYF. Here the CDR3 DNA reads TGCAGTGCTAGCAGGGCAGACACGCAGTATTTT.

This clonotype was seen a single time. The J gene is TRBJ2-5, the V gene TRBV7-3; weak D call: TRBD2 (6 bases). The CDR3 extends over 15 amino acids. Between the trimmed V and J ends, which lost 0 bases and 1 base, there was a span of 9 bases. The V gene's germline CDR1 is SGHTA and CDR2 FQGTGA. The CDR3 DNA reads TGTGCCAGCAGCTTAACTAGCGGTCTCCAAGAGACCCAGTACTTC. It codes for CASSLTSGLQETQYF.

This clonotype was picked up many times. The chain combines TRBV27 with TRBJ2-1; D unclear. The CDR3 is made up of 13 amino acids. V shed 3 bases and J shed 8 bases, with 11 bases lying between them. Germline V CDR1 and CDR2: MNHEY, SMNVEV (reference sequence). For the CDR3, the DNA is TGTGCCAGCAGTTTCGAGGTGGCCCATGAGCAGTTCTTC. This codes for CASSFEVAHEQFF.

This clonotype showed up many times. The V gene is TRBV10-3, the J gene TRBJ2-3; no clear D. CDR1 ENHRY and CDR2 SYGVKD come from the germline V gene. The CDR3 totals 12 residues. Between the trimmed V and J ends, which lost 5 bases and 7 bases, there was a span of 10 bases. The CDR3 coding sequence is TGTGCCATCAGTCCGAATGGAAATACGCAGTATTTT. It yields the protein CAISPNGNTQYF.

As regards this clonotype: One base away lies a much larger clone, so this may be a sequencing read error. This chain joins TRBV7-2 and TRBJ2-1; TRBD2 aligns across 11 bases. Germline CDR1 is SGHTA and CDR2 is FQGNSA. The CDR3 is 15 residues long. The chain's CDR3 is CAGSYLAGGPDEQFF. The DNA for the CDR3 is TGTGCCGGCAGCTATTTAGCGGGGGGGCCAGATGAGCAGTTCTTC. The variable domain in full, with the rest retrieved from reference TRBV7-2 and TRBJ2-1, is GAGVSQSPSNKVTEKGKDVELRCDPISGHTALYWYRQSLGQGLEFLIYFQGNSAPDKSGLPSDRFSAERTGGSVSTLTIQRTQQEDSAVYLCAGSYLAGGPDEQFFGPGTRLTVL.

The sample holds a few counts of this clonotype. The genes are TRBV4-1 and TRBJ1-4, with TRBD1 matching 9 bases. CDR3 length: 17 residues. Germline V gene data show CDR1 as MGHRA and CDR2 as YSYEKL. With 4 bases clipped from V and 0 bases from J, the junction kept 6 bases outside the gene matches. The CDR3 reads CASSRSGQGTTNEKLFF. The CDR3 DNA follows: TGCGCCAGCAGCCGGTCTGGACAGGGGACAACTAATGAAAAACTGTTTTTT.

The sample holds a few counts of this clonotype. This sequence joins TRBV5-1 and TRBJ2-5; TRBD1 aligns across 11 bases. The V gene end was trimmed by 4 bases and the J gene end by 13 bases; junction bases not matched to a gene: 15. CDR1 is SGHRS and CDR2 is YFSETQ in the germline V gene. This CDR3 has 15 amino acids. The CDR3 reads CASSRTGGSRDERYF. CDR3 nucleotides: TGCGCCAGCAGCCGGACAGGGGGCTCCCGGGACGAGCGGTACTTC.

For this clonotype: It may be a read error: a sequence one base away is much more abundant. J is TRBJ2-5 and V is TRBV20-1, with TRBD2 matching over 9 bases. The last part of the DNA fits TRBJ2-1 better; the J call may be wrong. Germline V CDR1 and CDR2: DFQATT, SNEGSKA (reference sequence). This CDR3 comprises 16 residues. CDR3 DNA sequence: TGCAGTGCCAAACCCGGGACTAGCCTCATACAAGAGACCCAGTTCTTC. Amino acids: CSAKPGTSLIQETQFF.

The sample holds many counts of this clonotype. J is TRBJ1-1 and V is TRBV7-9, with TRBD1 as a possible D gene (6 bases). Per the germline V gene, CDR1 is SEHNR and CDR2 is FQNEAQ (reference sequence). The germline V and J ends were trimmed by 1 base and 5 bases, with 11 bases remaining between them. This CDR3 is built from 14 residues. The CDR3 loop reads CASSLGGGRTEAFF. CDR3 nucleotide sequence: TGTGCCAGCAGCTTAGGAGGGGGGAGGACTGAAGCTTTCTTT.

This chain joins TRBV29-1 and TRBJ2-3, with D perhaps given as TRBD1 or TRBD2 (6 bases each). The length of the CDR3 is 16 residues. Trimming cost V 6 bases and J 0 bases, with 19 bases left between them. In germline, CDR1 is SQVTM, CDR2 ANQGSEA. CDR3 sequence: CSVTGRGRGSTDTQYF. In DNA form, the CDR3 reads TGCAGCGTCACTGGGCGGGGCAGGGGCAGCACAGATACGCAGTATTTT.

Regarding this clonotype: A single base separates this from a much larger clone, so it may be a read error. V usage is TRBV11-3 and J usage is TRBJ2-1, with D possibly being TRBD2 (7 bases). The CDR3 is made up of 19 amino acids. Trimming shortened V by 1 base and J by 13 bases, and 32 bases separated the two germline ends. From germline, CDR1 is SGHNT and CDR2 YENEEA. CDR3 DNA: TGTGCCAGCAGCTTAGTAGGGGGGGCTGCTAGCGGTGACTCAGAGACCCAGTTCTTC. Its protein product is CASSLVGGAASGDSETQFF. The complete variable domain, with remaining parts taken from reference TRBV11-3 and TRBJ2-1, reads EAGVVQSPRYKIIEKKQPVAFWCNPISGHNTLYWYLQNLGQGPELLIRYENEEAVDDSQLPKDRFSAERLKGVDSTLKIQPAELGDSAVYLCASSLVGGAASGDSETQFFGPGTRLTVL.